This T cell receptor beta chain was captured by sequencing in a study of T cell changes during pregnancy in multiple sclerosis. V trimming: 7 bases; J trimming: 4 bases; junction bases outside the gene matches: 7. Germline V gives CDR1 LNHDA, CDR2 SQIVND (reference sequence). There are 15 residues in the CDR3. In its sample, this clone was seen a few times. Clones were sequenced by immunoSEQ multiplex PCR, and TCRdb holds only the in-frame ones, with some missing. The sample has approximately 58,000 clones; around 92% are singletons. Sequencing used CD4+ T cells from peripheral blood mononuclear cells, obtained after pregnancy. This rearrangement joins TRBV19 to TRBJ2-2, with TRBD1 identical over 9 bases. This TCR derives from a female donor in good health, enrolled as a control in a pregnancy study. Here the CDR3 DNA reads TGTGCCAGTAAGGTCGGGACAGGGAGCACCGGGGAGCTGTTTTTT. It is translated as CASKVGTGSTGELFF.